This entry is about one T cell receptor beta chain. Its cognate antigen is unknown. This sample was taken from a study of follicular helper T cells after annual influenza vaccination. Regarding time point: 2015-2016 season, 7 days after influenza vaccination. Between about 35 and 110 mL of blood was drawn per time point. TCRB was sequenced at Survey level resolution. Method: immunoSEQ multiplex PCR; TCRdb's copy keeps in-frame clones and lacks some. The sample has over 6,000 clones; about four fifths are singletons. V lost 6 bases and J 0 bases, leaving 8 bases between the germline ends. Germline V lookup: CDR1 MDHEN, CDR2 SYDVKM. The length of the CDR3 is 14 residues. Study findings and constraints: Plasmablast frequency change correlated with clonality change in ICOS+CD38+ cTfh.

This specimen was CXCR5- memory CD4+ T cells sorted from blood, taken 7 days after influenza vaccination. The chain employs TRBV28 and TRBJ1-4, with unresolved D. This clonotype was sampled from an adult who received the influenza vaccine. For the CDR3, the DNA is TGTGCCAGCAGCGACGGCACAACTAATGAAAAACTGTTTTTT. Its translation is CASSDGTTNEKLFF.